This TCR beta chain was retrieved from a study of CD4 T cells in relation to SARS-CoV-2 and coronaviruses (dated by TCRdb to about 2021). Describing the broader study: In the ViraFEST assay, PBMCs were cultured with antigen for nine to ten days, after which TCR beta CDR3s were sequenced to identify clonal expansions specific to the antigen. Memory CD4+ T cell crossreactivity between SARS-CoV-2 and common cold coronavirus spike proteins was assessed at the TCR clonotype level in the study. Expansion assays from other donors in the study were sequenced with a different, Illumina-based TCR-beta assay. An HIV-1 Nef peptide pool or a no-peptide culture served as the negative reference condition. Samples from three pre-COVID donors and the naive versus memory experiments were sequenced with the Adaptive Biotechnologies TCR-sequencing kit; other data were Illumina-based. Using patient-derived lymphoblastoid cell lines, the shared crossreactive spike epitopes were mapped to their HLA restriction. Study-wide findings and limitations: Memory CD4+ clonotypes crossrecognizing SARS-CoV-2 and at least one common cold coronavirus spike were found in 60% to 70% of donors. Since the crossreactivity analysis centred on spike protein, crossreactivity against other viral proteins was not assessed. Because no donor provided both pre-pandemic and post-infection samples, tracing the source of pre-existing responses was limited. Crossreactive clones showed significantly weaker SARS-CoV-2-driven expansion than monoreactive clones, consistent with antigenic imprinting. Small numbers of patients and of tested TCRs limited the study.

CD4+ T cells from unexposed donors were collected before the COVID-19 pandemic (2011-2018). Following 10 days of culture, the EasySep CD4+ T cell isolation kit was used to isolate CD4+ T cells. As far as cell numbers permitted, CD4+ T cells from unexposed donors were tested for reactivity against SARS-CoV-2 S and N as well as four spike pools from common cold coronaviruses. Each well held roughly 2.1 million PBMCs cultured in IMDM containing roughly 5% human AB serum and approximately 9.3 IU/ml IL-2. Half of the culture medium was replaced with fresh IL-2-containing medium on days 3 and 7. In general, triplicate replicate wells were used for every peptide culture condition. Leukapheresis product for the unexposed donors was bought commercially. Ficoll-Paque PLUS gradient centrifugation was used to isolate PBMCs from either whole blood or leukapheresis product. PBMCs were either used fresh in the expansion assay or cryopreserved at -140 degrees C. The QIAamp Micro DNA Kit was used to extract genomic DNA from the CD4+ T cells.

Reading the germline V gene (reference sequence) gives CDR1 WNHNN and CDR2 SYGVQD. Including the terminal cysteine and phenylalanine, the CDR3 comprises 16 residues. CDR3 DNA is the only sequence kept; it has 48 bases, read in frame from the first base. Trimmed from V: 0 bases; trimmed from J: 9 bases; junction bases lacking a gene match: 11. Of note for this clone: The antigen it recognizes is unknown. Base quality data are lacking; no much larger clone is found one base away.

To prepare the library, the immunoSEQ multiplex PCR assay was applied. Under the source paper's analysis protocol: Preprocessing removed nonproductive sequences and CDR3s not starting with C, not ending with F or W, or shorter than 7 amino acids. The MANAFEST web app was used to call antigen-specific clonotypes on the basis of expansion compared with the reference and with other culture wells. A clone was considered positive if significant expansion relative to the reference culture was observed in 2 of 3 replicate wells at an FDR below 0.05. Positive clones also required significant expansion versus all other tandem wells and an odds ratio above 5. CDR3 homology was measured as pairwise Levenshtein distance, computed with the stringdist R package after trimming three terminal residues from each end. TCRdb's version of the immuneACCESS table is confined to in-frame rearrangements and falls short of the full clone set. An unresolved V gene accounts for under half of the shortfall where checked; the remainder is of unknown origin. V and J calls and clone size are given by that table; D and trimming were obtained from the DNA. Recorded for this sample are some 22,000 clones; less than 70% of them occurred a single time. In total, the top ten clones hold approximately 9.9% of the sample.

The sequence came from a human donor in good health. The sample comprised CD4+ T cells from PBMCs, cultured in vitro. Here the chain combines TRBV10-1 and TRBJ2-3, and TRBD2 matches 8 of the central bases. The CDR3 is CASSESGGGRWETQYF. The DNA is as follows: TGCGCCAGCAGTGAGTCGGGCGGGGGGAGATGGGAGACGCAGTATTTT.